A single T cell receptor beta chain is shown here with its context. The antigen this receptor binds is unknown. Base qualities are not provided; no much larger clone lies one nucleotide away. The immunoSEQ assay amplified TCRB CDR3 regions from roughly 2 micrograms of genomic DNA, or from all available DNA when less than that amount was available. For multiplex PCR, 60 forward primers for TCR V beta segments and 13 reverse primers for J beta segments were used. Synthetic control templates were spiked into each sample at limiting dilution to estimate reads per starting template. The Illumina HiSeq System generated sequencing reads of 87 bp. Per the original workflow: PCR and sequencing errors were removed by a nearest neighbor algorithm that merged closely related sequences. TCR overlap was defined as the percentage of unique tumor TCR beta sequences that were also found in the peripheral blood of the same patient. TCRdb carries this immuneACCESS record with in-frame sequences only. Its versions omit some clonotypes, under half of them owing to an unresolved V gene in the studies checked, with the rest unexplained. V and J calls and clone size follow that table, whereas D and trimming were derived from the DNA. In this sample the table shows some 90,000 clones, 81% of which occur a single time. The ten largest account for roughly 2.1% of the sample.

The CDR3 numbers 14 residues from cysteine through phenylalanine. The sequence is cut down to CDR3 DNA, 42 bases in frame from base 1. CDR1 and CDR2 are read off the germline V gene (reference sequence) as SEHNR and FQNEAQ. For this chain, trimming is 3 bases at the V end and 3 bases at the J end, and the number of junction bases without a gene match is 2. The source of the sample is a study of glioma-infiltrating T cells after dendritic cell vaccination (dated by TCRdb to about 2016). About the investigation overall: The cohort included approximately 15 glioblastoma patients drawn from Phase I and II dendritic cell vaccination trials, of whom 9 were newly diagnosed and 6 had recurrent disease. Between the early 2000s and the early 2010s, the patients were given dendritic cell vaccination pulsed with autologous tumor lysate. The vaccine was prepared from monocyte-derived dendritic cells that were cultured for about 7 days with IL-4 and GM-CSF and then pulsed overnight with autologous tumor lysate. Each patient got three intradermal injections of the dendritic cell vaccine, spaced at biweekly intervals, in the arm below the axilla. In glioblastoma patients vaccinated with dendritic cells, deep sequencing of TCR beta CDR3 regions served to measure tumor-infiltrating lymphocyte content and to compare repertoires between tumor and blood. Survival after dendritic cell vaccination was correlated with TCR sequencing metrics, such as TIL content and the overlap between tumor and blood repertoires.

What this sample's time point label stands for: after dendritic cell vaccination, including at tumor progression/relapse. Patients were selected on the basis of adequate residual fresh-frozen tumor tissue and more than two years of available survival data. Although molecular status otherwise differed among the glioblastoma patients, no patient had an isocitrate dehydrogenase mutation. PBMC were collected before vaccination, two weeks after the third vaccination, and at tumor progression if progression occurred. The Qiagen DNeasy Blood extraction Kit was used to extract genomic DNA. Beyond this particular receptor, the publication reports: The cohort was small and heterogeneous, with few patients having full blood and tumor sets and even fewer initial-recurrent tumor pairs. No direct relationship between TCR clonality and survival was found, suggesting a diverse polyclonal response may matter. The TCR overlap response model with three groups was called speculative and said to need prospective validation. After dendritic cell vaccination, a higher estimated pretreatment TIL content predicted longer time to progression and overall survival.

The source of this sequence is a human donor with glioblastoma. The chain joins TRBV7-9 to TRBJ1-1; the central 9 bases match TRBD1. Sequences were derived from blood, sampled after dendritic cell vaccination. The sequenced DNA: TGTGCCAGCAGCTTCACAGGGGGCCACACTGAAGCTTTCTTT. Translated, this is CASSFTGGHTEAFF.